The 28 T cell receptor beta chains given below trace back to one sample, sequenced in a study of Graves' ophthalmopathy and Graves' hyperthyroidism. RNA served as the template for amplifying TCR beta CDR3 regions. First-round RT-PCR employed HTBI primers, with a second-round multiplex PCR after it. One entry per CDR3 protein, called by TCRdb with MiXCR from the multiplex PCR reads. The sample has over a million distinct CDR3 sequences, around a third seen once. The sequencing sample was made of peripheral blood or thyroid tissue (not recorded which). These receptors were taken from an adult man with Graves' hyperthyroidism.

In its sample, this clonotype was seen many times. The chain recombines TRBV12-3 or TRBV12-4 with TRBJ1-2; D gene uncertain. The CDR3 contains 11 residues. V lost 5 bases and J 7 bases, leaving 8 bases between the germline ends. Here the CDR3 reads CASSRRFGYTF. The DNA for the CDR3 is TGTGCCAGCAGTCGTCGTTTTGGCTACACCTTC.

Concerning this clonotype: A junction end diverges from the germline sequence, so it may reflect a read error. CDR3 residues: CASSIGGSEAF. Here the CDR3 DNA reads TGTGCCAGTAGTATAGGTGGGTCCGAAGCTTTC. V gene TRBV19 combines with J gene TRBJ2-6; D not certain. Germline CDR1 LNHDA, CDR2 SQIVND (reference sequence). The CDR3 consists of 11 residues.

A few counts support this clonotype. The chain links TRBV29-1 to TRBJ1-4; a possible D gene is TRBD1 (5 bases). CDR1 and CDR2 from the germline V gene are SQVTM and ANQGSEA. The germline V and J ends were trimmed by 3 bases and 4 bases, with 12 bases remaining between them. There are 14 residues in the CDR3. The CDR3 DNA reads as TGCAGCGTTGATAGCACAGGCGATAATGAAAAACTGTTTTTT. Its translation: CSVDSTGDNEKLFF.

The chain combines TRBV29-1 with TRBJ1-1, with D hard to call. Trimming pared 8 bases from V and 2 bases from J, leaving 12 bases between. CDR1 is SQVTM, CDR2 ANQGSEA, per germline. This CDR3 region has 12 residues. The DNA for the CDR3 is TGCAGCTTTACGGACGGAAACACTGAAGCTTTCTTT. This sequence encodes CSFTDGNTEAFF.

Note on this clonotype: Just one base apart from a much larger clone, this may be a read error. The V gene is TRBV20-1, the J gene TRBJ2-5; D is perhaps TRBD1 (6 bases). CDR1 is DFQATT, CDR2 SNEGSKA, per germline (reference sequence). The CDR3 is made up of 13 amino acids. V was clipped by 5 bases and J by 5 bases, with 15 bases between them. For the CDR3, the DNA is TGCAGTGCTGAGGGGGTTTCTGCGGAGACCCAGTACTTC. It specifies CSAEGVSAETQYF.

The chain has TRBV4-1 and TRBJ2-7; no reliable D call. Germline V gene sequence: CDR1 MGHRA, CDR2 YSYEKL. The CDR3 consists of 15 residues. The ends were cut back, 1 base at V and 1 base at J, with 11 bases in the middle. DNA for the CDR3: TGCGCCAGCAGCCAAGGCCGCCAGGCTTCCTACGAGCAGTACTTC. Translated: CASSQGRQASYEQYF.

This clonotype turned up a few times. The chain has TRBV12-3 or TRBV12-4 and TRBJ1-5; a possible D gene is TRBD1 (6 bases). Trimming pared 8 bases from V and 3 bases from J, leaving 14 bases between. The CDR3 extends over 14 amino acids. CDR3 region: CASFKGGVNQPQHF. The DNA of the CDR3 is TGTGCCAGCTTTAAAGGGGGGGTCAATCAGCCCCAGCATTTT.

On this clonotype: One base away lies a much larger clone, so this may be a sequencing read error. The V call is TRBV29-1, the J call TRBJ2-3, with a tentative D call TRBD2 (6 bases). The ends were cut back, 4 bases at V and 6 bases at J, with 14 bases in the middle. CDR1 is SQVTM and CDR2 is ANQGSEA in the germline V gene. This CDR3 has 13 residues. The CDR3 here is CSVASGVADTQYF. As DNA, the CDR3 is TGCAGCGTTGCATCGGGGGTGGCCGATACGCAGTATTTT.

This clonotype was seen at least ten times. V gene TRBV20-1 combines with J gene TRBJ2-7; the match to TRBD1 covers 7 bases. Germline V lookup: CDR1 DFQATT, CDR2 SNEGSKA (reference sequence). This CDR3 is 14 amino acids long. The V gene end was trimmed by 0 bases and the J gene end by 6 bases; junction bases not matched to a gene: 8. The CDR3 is CSAREYRGSGEQYF. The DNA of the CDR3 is TGCAGTGCTAGAGAGTACAGGGGCAGCGGCGAGCAGTACTTC.

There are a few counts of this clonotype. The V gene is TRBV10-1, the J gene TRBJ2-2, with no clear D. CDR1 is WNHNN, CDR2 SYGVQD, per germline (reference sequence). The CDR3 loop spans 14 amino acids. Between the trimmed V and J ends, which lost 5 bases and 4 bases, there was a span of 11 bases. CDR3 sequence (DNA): TGCGCCAGCAGTTCCCACAGCATCACCGGGGAGCTGTTTTTT. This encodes CASSSHSITGELFF.

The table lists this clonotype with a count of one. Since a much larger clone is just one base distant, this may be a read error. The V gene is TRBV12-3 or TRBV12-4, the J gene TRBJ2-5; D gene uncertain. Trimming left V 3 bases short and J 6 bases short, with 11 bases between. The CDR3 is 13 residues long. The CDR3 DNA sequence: TGTGCCAGCAGTTTGGGTTCTGGGAAGACCCAGTACTTC. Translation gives CASSLGSGKTQYF.

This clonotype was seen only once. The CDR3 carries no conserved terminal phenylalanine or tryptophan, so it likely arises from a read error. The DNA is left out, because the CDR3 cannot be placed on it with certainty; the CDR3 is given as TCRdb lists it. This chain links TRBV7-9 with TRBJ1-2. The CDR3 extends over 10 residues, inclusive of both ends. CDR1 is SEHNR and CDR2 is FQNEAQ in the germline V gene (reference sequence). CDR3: CASSETDPTY.

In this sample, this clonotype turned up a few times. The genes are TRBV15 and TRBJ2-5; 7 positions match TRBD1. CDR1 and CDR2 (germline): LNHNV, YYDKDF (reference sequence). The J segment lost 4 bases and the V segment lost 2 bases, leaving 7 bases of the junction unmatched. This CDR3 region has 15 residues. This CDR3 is CATSRPTGLTETQYF. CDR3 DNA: TGTGCCACCAGCAGACCGACAGGGCTTACAGAGACCCAGTACTTC. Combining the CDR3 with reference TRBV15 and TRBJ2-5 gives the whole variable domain DAMVIQNPRYQVTQFGKPVTLSCSQTLNHNVMYWYQQKSSQAPKLLFHYYDKDFNNEADTPDNFQSRRPNTSFCFLDIRSPGLGDTAMYLCATSRPTGLTETQYFGPGTRLLVL.

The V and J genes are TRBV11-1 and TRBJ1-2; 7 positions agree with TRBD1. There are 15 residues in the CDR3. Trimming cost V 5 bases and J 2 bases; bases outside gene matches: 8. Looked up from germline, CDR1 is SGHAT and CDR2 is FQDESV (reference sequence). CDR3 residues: CASSPRRDSNYGYTF. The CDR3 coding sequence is TGTGCCAGCAGCCCGCGCCGGGACAGCAACTATGGCTACACCTTC.

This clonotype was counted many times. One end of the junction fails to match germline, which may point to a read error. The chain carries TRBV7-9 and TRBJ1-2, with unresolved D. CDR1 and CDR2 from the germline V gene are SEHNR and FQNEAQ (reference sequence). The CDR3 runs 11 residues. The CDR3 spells CASSQSDGYTF. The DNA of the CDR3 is TGTGCCAGCAGCCAGTCTGATGGTTACACCTTC.

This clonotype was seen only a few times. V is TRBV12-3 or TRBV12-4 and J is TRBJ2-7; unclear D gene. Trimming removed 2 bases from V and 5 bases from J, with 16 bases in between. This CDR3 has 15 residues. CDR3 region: CASSLNVRNWDEQYF. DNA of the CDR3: TGTGCCAGCAGTTTAAACGTGAGGAATTGGGACGAGCAGTACTTC.

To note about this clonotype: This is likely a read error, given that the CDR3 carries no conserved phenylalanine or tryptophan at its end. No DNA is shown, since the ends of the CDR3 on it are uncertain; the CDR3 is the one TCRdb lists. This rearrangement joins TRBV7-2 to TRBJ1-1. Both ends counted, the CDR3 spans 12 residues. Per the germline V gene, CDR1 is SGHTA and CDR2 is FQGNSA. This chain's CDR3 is CASSPYPSPANY.

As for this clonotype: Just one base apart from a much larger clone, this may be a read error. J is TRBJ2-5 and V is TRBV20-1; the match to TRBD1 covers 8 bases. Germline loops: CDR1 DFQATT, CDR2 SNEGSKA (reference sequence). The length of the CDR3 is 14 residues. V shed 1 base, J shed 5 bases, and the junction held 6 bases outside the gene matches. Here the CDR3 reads CSARGMAGGETQYF. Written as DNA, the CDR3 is TGCAGTGCTAGAGGAATGGCAGGGGGCGAGACCCAGTACTTC.

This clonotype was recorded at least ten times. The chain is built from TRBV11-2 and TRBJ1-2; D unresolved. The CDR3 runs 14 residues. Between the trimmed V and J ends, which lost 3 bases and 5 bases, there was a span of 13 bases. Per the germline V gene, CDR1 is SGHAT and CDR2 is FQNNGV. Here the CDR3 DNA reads TGTGCCAGCAGCTTTGGCTTGGGTCTATATGGCTACACCTTC. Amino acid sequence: CASSFGLGLYGYTF. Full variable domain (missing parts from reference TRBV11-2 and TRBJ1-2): EAGVAQSPRYKIIEKRQSVAFWCNPISGHATLYWYQQILGQGPKLLIQFQNNGVVDDSQLPKDRFSAERLKGVDSTLKIQPAKLEDSAVYLCASSFGLGLYGYTFGSGTRLTVV.

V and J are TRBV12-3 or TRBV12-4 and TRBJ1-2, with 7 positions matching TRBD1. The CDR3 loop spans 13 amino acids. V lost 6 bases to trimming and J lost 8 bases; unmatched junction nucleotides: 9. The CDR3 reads CASSTDRVVGYTF. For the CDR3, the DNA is TGTGCCAGCAGCACCGACAGGGTAGTCGGCTACACCTTC.

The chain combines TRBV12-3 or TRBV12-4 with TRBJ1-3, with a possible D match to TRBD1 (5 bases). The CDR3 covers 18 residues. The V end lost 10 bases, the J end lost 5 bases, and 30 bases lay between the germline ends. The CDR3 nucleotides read TGTGCCACCGAGCCCCTCCCCCAATGGGGGACCCTCAGAAACACCATATATTTT. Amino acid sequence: CATEPLPQWGTLRNTIYF.

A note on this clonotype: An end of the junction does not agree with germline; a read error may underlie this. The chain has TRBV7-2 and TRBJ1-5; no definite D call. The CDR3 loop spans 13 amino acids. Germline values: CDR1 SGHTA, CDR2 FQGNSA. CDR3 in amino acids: CVSSPNLNQPQHF. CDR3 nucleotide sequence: TGTGTCAGCAGCCCAAACCTCAATCAGCCCCAGCATTTT.

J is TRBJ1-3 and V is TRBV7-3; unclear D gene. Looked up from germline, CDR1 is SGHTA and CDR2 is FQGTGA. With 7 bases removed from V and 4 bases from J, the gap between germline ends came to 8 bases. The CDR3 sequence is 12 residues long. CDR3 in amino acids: CASNPAGNTIYF. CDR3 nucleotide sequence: TGTGCCAGCAACCCAGCGGGAAACACCATATATTTT.

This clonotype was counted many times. As DNA, the CDR3 is TGCGCCAGCAGCCAAGCCTGGGTTGACAATCAGCCCCAGCATTTT. This encodes CASSQAWVDNQPQHF. V gene TRBV4-3 combines with J gene TRBJ1-5; D gene uncertain. The CDR3 consists of 15 residues. CDR1 and CDR2 (germline): LGHNA, YSLEER. With 1 base removed from V and 3 bases from J, the gap between germline ends came to 10 bases.

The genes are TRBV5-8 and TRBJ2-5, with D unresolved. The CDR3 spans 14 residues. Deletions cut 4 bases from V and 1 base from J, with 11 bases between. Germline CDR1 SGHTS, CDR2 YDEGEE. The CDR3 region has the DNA TGTGCCAGCAGCCCAAAGGGAATCCAAGAGACCCAGTACTTC. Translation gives CASSPKGIQETQYF.

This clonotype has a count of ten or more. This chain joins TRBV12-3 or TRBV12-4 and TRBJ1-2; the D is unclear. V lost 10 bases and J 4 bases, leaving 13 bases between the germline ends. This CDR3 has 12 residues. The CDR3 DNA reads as TGTGCCATCCGGGGAAGATCCTATGGCTACACCTTC. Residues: CAIRGRSYGYTF.

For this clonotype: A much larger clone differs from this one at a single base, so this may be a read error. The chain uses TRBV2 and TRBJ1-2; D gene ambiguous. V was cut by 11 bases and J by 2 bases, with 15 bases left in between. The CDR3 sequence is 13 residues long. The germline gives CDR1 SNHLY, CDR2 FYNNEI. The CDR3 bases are TGTGCCGGCTTAGGTAGCTCGAACTATGGCTACACCTTC. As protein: CAGLGSSNYGYTF.

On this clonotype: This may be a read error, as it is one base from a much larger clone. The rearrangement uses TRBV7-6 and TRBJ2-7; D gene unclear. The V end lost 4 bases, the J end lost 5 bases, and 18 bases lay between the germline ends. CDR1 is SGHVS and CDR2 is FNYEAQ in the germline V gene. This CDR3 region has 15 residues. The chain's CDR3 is CASSSALGWGNEQYF. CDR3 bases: TGTGCCAGCAGCTCAGCGCTAGGCTGGGGAAACGAGCAGTACTTC.